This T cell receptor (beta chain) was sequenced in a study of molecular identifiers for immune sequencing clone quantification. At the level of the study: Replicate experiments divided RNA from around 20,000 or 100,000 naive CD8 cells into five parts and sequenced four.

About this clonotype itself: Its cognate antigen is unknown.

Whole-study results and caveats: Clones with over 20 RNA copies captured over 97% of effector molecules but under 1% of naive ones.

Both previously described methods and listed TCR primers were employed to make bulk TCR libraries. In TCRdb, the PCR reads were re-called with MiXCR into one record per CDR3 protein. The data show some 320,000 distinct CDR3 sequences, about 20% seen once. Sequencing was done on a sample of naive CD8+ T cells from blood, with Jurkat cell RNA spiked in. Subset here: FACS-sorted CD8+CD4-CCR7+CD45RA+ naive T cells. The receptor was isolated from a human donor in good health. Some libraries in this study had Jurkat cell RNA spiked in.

This CDR3 reads CASSLERGAVWYEQYF. CDR3 nucleotide sequence: TGTGCCAGCAGCTTAGAAAGGGGGGCCGTCTGGTACGAGCAGTACTTC. The chain recombines TRBV11-2 with TRBJ2-7; TRBD1 or TRBD2 may be the D gene (6 bases each). V lost 0 bases, J lost 4 bases, and 16 bases lay in between. Germline CDR1 SGHAT, CDR2 FQNNGV. There are 16 residues in the CDR3.